This T cell receptor beta chain was sequenced for a study of blood T cell repertoires in COVID-19. Across the whole study: COVID-19 samples from acute and convalescent phases originated in the United States, Italy and Spain. From T cells, B-cell-depleted T cells, or PBMCs came the material, which was cDNA or gDNA.

This clone was seen repeatedly, ten times or more. Original processing notes: Using reference gene primer amplification, nucleated cell counts were estimated. TCRdb's table, derived via immunoSEQ multiplex PCR, lists solely in-frame clones and lacks some. D and trimming were read from the DNA, whereas the V and J calls and clone size are those reported in that table. This table has 55,000 to 60,000 clones, 70% to 85% appearing once. The CDR3 length is 14 residues. V trimming: 4 bases; J trimming: 5 bases; junction bases outside the gene matches: 4. CDR1 and CDR2 from the germline V gene are KGHSH and LQKENI.

This clonotype was sampled from a man between 65 and 85 years old with active COVID-19. This chain links TRBV18 with TRBJ2-1; TRBD1 matches 8 bases. Sequenced: peripheral blood. Written as DNA, the CDR3 is TGTGCCAGCTCACGGACAGGGAGAGACAATGAGCAGTTCTTC. Amino acid sequence: CASSRTGRDNEQFF.